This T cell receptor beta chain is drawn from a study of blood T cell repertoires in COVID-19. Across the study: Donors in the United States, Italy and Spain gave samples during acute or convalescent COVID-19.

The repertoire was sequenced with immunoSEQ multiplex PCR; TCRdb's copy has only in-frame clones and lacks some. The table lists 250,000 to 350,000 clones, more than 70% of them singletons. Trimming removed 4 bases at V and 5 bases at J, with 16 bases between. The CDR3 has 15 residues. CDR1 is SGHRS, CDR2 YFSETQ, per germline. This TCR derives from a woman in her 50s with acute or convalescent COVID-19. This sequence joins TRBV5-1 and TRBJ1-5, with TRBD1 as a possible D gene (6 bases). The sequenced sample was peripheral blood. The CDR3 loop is CASSQSGGADQPQHF. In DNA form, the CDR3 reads TGCGCCAGCAGCCAAAGCGGGGGGGCGGATCAGCCCCAGCATTTT.